The T cell receptor beta chain under discussion was sequenced for a study of blood T cell repertoires in COVID-19. Across the study: Italy, Spain and the United States were the sources of the convalescent and acute COVID-19 samples. T cells, B-cell-depleted T cells, or PBMCs supplied cDNA or gDNA.

The table lists this clone with a count of one. Authors' processing steps: Amplification of reference gene primers provided the estimated nucleated cell counts. Repertoires were generated with immunoSEQ multiplex PCR, while TCRdb's copy carries only in-frame clones and drops some. V, J and clone size are taken as reported in that table, and D and trimming were inferred from the DNA itself. Of about 230,000 clones in the sample, over 65% were seen once. The CDR3 loop spans 13 amino acids. V lost 0 bases and J 4 bases, leaving 6 bases between the germline ends. Germline V gene data show CDR1 as LGHNA and CDR2 as YNFKEQ.

The specimen sequenced was peripheral blood. V gene TRBV4-2 combines with J gene TRBJ1-2; D ambiguous. The source of this sequence is a woman between 65 and 79 years old with active or convalescent COVID-19. CDR3 DNA: TGTGCCAGCAGCCAAGAGGGAGCCTATGGCTACACCTTC. Translating it yields CASSQEGAYGYTF.